This T cell receptor (beta chain) was sequenced during a study of shared clonotypes between healthy human individuals. Study background: Donor composition was a couple of women and a few men, aged 18 to 49.

Study-wide results and limits: Donor clonotype sharing was expected to depend on sequencing depth. Larger estimated richness was generally recorded for naive subsets relative to memory subsets.

The repertoire was sequenced with immunoSEQ multiplex PCR; TCRdb's copy has only in-frame clones and lacks some. Of 2 million to 3 million clones listed, more than 85% are singletons. On this clone: Its specificity is not known.

The trim removed 6 bases at V and 5 bases at J, leaving 9 bases unmatched. The CDR3 consists of 14 residues. Per germline, CDR1 SGHNT and CDR2 YYREEE (reference sequence). The rearrangement links TRBV5-4 to TRBJ2-5; 8 nucleotides match TRBD1. Sequenced sample: naive CD4+ T cells from PBMCs. Specified subset: CD45RA+ positively selected. This TCR was sampled from a man between 18 and 29 years old in good health. Some clones in this sample may be carry-over from other donors' samples. The CDR3 sequence is CASTATGEKETQYF. As DNA, the CDR3 is TGTGCCAGCACCGCGACAGGGGAGAAGGAGACCCAGTACTTC. Together with reference TRBV5-4 and TRBJ2-5, the CDR3 gives the full variable domain: ETGVTQSPTHLIKTRGQQVTLRCSSQSGHNTVSWYQQALGQGPQFIFQYYREEENGRGNFPPRFSGLQFPNYSSELNVNALELDDSALYLCASTATGEKETQYFGPGTRLLVL.